Detailed here is one TCR beta chain. Its antigen is not known. Trimming removed 0 bases at V and 3 bases at J, with 8 bases between. The germline V gene encodes CDR1 SGHTA and CDR2 FQGNSA. This CDR3 contains 15 residues. Using immunoSEQ multiplex PCR, the repertoire was profiled, and TCRdb retains in-frame clones only, with some absent. The repertoire has some 170,000 clones, 85% to 95% of them found once; the top ten carry around 0.98%. The sample belongs to a study of T cell responses to AZD1222 COVID-19 vaccine. Study-level findings and limits: In the spike-specific TCR repertoire, nearly half reportedly target unmutated variant regions. Spike-wide coverage was observed for vaccine-associated CD4 TCRs, with dominant responses at 160-218 and 743-854. Rises in breadth and depth of Spike-specific TCRs came after two AZD1222 doses.

Sequencing used peripheral blood, obtained 28 days after the second dose of the MenACWY control vaccine. This TCR came from an adult who received the MenACWY meningococcal vaccine as a control. The V call is TRBV7-2, the J call TRBJ2-2, with D hard to call. The CDR3 region has the DNA TGTGCCAGCAGCTTAGCGGGGAAATACACCGGGGAGCTGTTTTTT. Its translation is CASSLAGKYTGELFF.